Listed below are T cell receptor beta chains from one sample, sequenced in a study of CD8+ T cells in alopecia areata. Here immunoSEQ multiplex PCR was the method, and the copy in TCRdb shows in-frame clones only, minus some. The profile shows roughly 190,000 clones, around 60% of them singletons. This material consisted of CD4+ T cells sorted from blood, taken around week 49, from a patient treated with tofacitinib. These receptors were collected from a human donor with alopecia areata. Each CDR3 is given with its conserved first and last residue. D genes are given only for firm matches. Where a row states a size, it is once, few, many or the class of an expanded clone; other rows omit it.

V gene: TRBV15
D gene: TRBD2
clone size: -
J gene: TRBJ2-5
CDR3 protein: CATSGTGGRLQETQYF
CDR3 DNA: TGTGCCACCAGCGGAACGGGGGGGAGACTCCAAGAGACCCAGTACTTC

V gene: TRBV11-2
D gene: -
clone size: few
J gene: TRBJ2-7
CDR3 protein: CAGSSGYEQYF
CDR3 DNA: TGTGCTGGCTCGTCCGGGTACGAGCAGTACTTC

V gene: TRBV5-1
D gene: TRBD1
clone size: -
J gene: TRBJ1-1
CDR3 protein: CASSSTTGGWNTEAFF
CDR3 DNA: TGCGCCAGCAGCTCGACGACAGGGGGATGGAACACTGAAGCTTTCTTT

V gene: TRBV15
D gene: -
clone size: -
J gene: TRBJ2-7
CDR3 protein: CATSRDPAVYEQYF
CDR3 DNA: TGTGCCACCAGCAGAGATCCGGCCGTATACGAGCAGTACTTC

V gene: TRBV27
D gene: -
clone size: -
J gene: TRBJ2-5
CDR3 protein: CASSSEPPRQQTQYF
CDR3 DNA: TGTGCCAGCAGTTCCGAACCGCCCAGGCAACAGACCCAGTACTTC

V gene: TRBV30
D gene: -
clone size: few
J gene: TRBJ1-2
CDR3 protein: CAWNSLYGYTF
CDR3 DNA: TGTGCCTGGAACAGCCTCTATGGCTACACCTTC

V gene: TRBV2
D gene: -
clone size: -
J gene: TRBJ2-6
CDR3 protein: CASSVGQGTSNVLTF
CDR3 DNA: TGTGCCAGCAGCGTAGGACAGGGGACTAGTAACGTCCTGACTTTC

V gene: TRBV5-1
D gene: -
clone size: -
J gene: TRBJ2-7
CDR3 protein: CASRGASDYEQYF
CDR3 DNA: TGCGCCAGCAGAGGGGCCTCCGACTACGAGCAGTACTTC

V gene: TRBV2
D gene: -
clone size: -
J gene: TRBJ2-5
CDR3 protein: CASSRGLGETQYF
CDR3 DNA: TGTGCCAGCAGTCGGGGACTGGGAGAGACCCAGTACTTC

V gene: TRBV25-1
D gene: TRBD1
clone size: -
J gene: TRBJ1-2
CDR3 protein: CASSIDRVGGYTF
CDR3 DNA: TGTGCCAGCAGTATAGACAGGGTTGGCGGCTACACCTTC

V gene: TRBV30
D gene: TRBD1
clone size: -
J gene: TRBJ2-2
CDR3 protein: CAWSPGGTGAMGELFF
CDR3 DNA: TGTGCCTGGAGCCCAGGGGGGACAGGGGCTATGGGGGAGCTGTTTTTT

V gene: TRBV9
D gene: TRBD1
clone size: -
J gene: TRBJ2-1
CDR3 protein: CASSPRQGLGNEQFF
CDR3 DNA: TGTGCCAGCAGCCCAAGACAGGGCCTGGGGAATGAGCAGTTCTTC

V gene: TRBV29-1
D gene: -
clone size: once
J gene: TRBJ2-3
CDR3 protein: CSVGGQVTDTQYF
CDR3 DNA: TGCAGCGTTGGGGGACAAGTCACAGATACGCAGTATTTT

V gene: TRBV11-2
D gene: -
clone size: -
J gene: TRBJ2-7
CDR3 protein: CASSFQRPGLLNGEQYF
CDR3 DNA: TGTGCCAGCAGCTTCCAACGTCCGGGACTCCTTAATGGTGAGCAGTACTTC